This T cell receptor beta chain is from a study of blood T cell repertoires in COVID-19. Study summary: The samples span acute and convalescent COVID-19 from the United States, Italy and Spain. T cells, B-cell-depleted T cells, or PBMCs supplied cDNA or gDNA.

Clinical history reported by participants formed the basis on which cohorts were assigned. TCRdb's table, derived via immunoSEQ multiplex PCR, lists solely in-frame clones and lacks some. The sample shows 350,000 or so clones, roughly 90% of them seen only once. This CDR3 contains 14 residues. Trimming at V came to 4 bases and at J to 5 bases, leaving 4 bases not matched to a gene. The germline V gene has CDR1 SEHNR and CDR2 FQNEAQ (reference sequence). This chain connects TRBV7-9 to TRBJ2-5; 10 bases map to TRBD2. This receptor was taken from a woman aged 25-40 years who had recovered from COVID-19. Sequencing was performed on PBMCs or T cells enriched from blood (not recorded which). The CDR3 here is CASSWTSGHETQYF. CDR3 bases: TGTGCCAGCAGCTGGACTAGCGGACACGAGACCCAGTACTTC. Drawing the rest from reference TRBV7-9 and TRBJ2-5, the complete variable domain is DTGVSQNPRHKITKRGQNVTFRCDPISEHNRLYWYRQTLGQGPEFLTYFQNEAQLEKSRLLSDRFSAERPKGSFSTLEIQRTEQGDSAMYLCASSWTSGHETQYFGPGTRLLVL.